The rows below give T cell receptor beta chains drawn from one sample of a study of blood T cell repertoires in COVID-19. Assay used: immunoSEQ multiplex PCR; TCRdb lists only in-frame clones, some missing. This sample has 62,000 or so clones, with approximately 89% found just once. Sequencing was performed on peripheral blood. All receptors come from a human donor in a cohort sampled during active COVID-19. CDR3s include the opening cysteine and the closing phenylalanine or tryptophan. A D gene is named only where the DNA matches it firmly. Size is stated for part of the rows, as once, few or many counts, or as a class when the clone is expanded.

J: TRBJ2-1; V: TRBV6-6; D: TRBD2; length: 16; size: NA; DNA: TGTGCCAGCAGTTACTTATCTAGCGGGAGTAGAAATGAGCAGTTCTTC; CDR3: CASSYLSSGSRNEQFF
J: TRBJ2-2; V: TRBV4-3; D: NA; length: 14; size: once; DNA: TGCGCCAGCAGCCAGAAGCCGCCTCCCGGGGAGCTGTTTTTT; CDR3: CASSQKPPPGELFF
J: TRBJ2-7; V: TRBV5-1; D: TRBD1; length: 14; size: NA; DNA: TGCGCCAGCAGCCTGTACAGGGGCTCCTACGAGCAGTACTTC; CDR3: CASSLYRGSYEQYF
J: TRBJ1-2; V: TRBV7-8; D: NA; length: 15; size: NA; DNA: TGTGCCAGCAGCTTCCGGGACATATCTAACTATGGCTACACCTTC; CDR3: CASSFRDISNYGYTF
J: TRBJ2-5; V: TRBV19; D: TRBD2; length: 14; size: NA; DNA: TGTGCCAGCTCGCAGCGGGAGGGCCTAGAGACCCAGTACTTC; CDR3: CASSQREGLETQYF
J: TRBJ2-1; V: TRBV18; D: NA; length: 13; size: NA; DNA: TGTGCCAGCTCAGAAGCCCTTAACAATGAGCAGTTCTTC; CDR3: CASSEALNNEQFF
J: TRBJ2-5; V: TRBV4-1; D: TRBD1; length: 14; size: NA; DNA: TGCGCCAGCAGCCAGGGTCAGGGGGCGGAGACCCAGTACTTC; CDR3: CASSQGQGAETQYF
J: TRBJ2-5; V: TRBV30; D: NA; length: 11; size: NA; DNA: TGTGCCTGGGAGGGAGGAGGGACCCAGTACTTC; CDR3: CAWEGGGTQYF
J: TRBJ2-7; V: TRBV11-2; D: TRBD1; length: 13; size: NA; DNA: TGTGCCAGCAGCTCGGACAGGGGGCGCGAGCAGTACTTC; CDR3: CASSSDRGREQYF
J: TRBJ2-3; V: TRBV29-1; D: NA; length: 11; size: NA; DNA: TGCAGCGTCCTATCTCCAGATACGCAGTATTTT; CDR3: CSVLSPDTQYF
J: TRBJ1-6; V: TRBV25-1; D: TRBD1; length: 14; size: NA; DNA: TGTGCCAGCAGTGGACAGGGGGAAGGTTCACCCCTCCACTTT; CDR3: CASSGQGEGSPLHF
J: TRBJ1-6; V: TRBV27; D: NA; length: 13; size: NA; DNA: TGTGCCAGCAGTTTAGAGGGTCCGAGCCCCCTCCACTTT; CDR3: CASSLEGPSPLHF
J: TRBJ2-7; V: TRBV19; D: NA; length: 14; size: NA; DNA: TGTGCCAGTAGTATCGGGGGAGCTTCCTACGAGCAGTACTTC; CDR3: CASSIGGASYEQYF
J: TRBJ1-6; V: TRBV19; D: TRBD1; length: 15; size: NA; DNA: TGTGCCAGTAGTATGGGGACAGGGGGATCCTCACCCCTCCACTTT; CDR3: CASSMGTGGSSPLHF
J: TRBJ2-7; V: TRBV7-2; D: TRBD2; length: 16; size: once; DNA: TGTGCCAGCAGCTTGCGTACTAGCGGGAGGACGCGCGAGCAGTACTTT; CDR3: CASSLRTSGRTREQYF
J: TRBJ1-5; V: TRBV6-5; D: NA; length: 15; size: NA; DNA: TGTGCCAGCAGTTACTCAGGGGGTTTTAATCAGCCCCAGCATTTT; CDR3: CASSYSGGFNQPQHF
J: TRBJ2-1; V: TRBV3-1/TRBV3-2; D: NA; length: 16; size: NA; DNA: TGTGCCAGCAGTCACTCCGGAGGAAGCTCCTACAATGAGCAGTTCTTC; CDR3: CASSHSGGSSYNEQFF
J: TRBJ2-1; V: TRBV7-2; D: NA; length: 14; size: NA; DNA: TGTGCGAGCGAGGGCGGCAGCTCCTACAATGAGCAGTTCTTC; CDR3: CASEGGSSYNEQFF
J: TRBJ1-2; V: TRBV4-1; D: NA; length: 16; size: NA; DNA: TGCGCCAGCAGCCAAGGGACAGTCGATGCTAACTATGGCTACACCTTC; CDR3: CASSQGTVDANYGYTF
J: TRBJ1-5; V: TRBV28; D: NA; length: 12; size: NA; DNA: TGTGCCACCCAGGGTAGCAATCAGCCCCAGCATTTT; CDR3: CATQGSNQPQHF
J: TRBJ1-2; V: TRBV11-2; D: NA; length: 13; size: NA; DNA: TGTGCCAGCAGCCCCTGGGGAGGCACTGGCTACACCTTC; CDR3: CASSPWGGTGYTF
J: TRBJ2-4; V: TRBV6-5; D: NA; length: 15; size: NA; DNA: TGTGCCAGCAGTTACTCGACAGCCGGCGGAAACATTCAGTACTTC; CDR3: CASSYSTAGGNIQYF
J: TRBJ1-5; V: TRBV2; D: NA; length: 15; size: NA; DNA: TGTGCCAGCAGTGATCGGGGGGCTGGCAATCAGCCCCAGCATTTT; CDR3: CASSDRGAGNQPQHF
J: TRBJ1-1; V: TRBV5-8; D: NA; length: 18; size: NA; DNA: TGTGCCAGCAGCCCCGTGGGACAACATCTCCTCATGAACACTGAAGCTTTCTTT; CDR3: CASSPVGQHLLMNTEAFF
J: TRBJ2-2; V: TRBV5-8; D: NA; length: 15; size: few; DNA: TGTGCCAGCAGCACCAGGGGCCGCTTCACCGGGGAGCTGTTTTTT; CDR3: CASSTRGRFTGELFF
J: TRBJ1-1; V: TRBV9; D: NA; length: 12; size: NA; DNA: TGTGCCAGCAGCGCCTCGGGGGTAGAAGCTTTCTTT; CDR3: CASSASGVEAFF
J: TRBJ1-2; V: TRBV4-3; D: NA; length: 15; size: NA; DNA: TGCGCCAGCAGCCAAGATCGGGGGGGAGACTATGGCTACACCTTC; CDR3: CASSQDRGGDYGYTF
J: TRBJ2-3; V: TRBV7-9; D: NA; length: 14; size: NA; DNA: TGTGCCAGCAGCTTTTCAGTGAATGTAAATACGCAGTATTTT; CDR3: CASSFSVNVNTQYF
J: TRBJ1-2; V: TRBV5-1; D: TRBD1; length: 15; size: NA; DNA: TGCGCCAGCAGCTTCGGACAGGGCAGCGTGGATGGCTACACCTTC; CDR3: CASSFGQGSVDGYTF
J: TRBJ1-4; V: TRBV4-2; D: NA; length: 14; size: NA; DNA: TGTGCCAGCAGCCAAGGGAACAGTGGAGAAAAACTGTTTTTT; CDR3: CASSQGNSGEKLFF
J: TRBJ1-1; V: TRBV7-9; D: NA; length: 15; size: NA; DNA: TGTGCCAGCAGCTCGATTTCACATATGAACACTGAAGCTTTCTTT; CDR3: CASSSISHMNTEAFF
J: TRBJ2-3; V: TRBV10-3; D: TRBD2; length: 17; size: NA; DNA: TGTGCCATCAGTGACAGGACTAGCGGGGAAAGCACAGATACGCAGTATTTT; CDR3: CAISDRTSGESTDTQYF
J: TRBJ1-6; V: TRBV6-5; D: NA; length: 11; size: NA; DNA: TGTGCCGCCTCGGGGATTTCACCCCTCCACTTT; CDR3: CAASGISPLHF
J: TRBJ2-1; V: TRBV10-3; D: NA; length: 12; size: few; DNA: TGTGCCATCAGTGCTTTAGAGGATGAGCAGTTCTTC; CDR3: CAISALEDEQFF
J: TRBJ2-7; V: TRBV11-2; D: TRBD2; length: 14; size: once; DNA: TGTGCCAGCAGCTCCTCAGCGGGGAAGTACGAGCAGTACTTC; CDR3: CASSSSAGKYEQYF
J: TRBJ2-2; V: TRBV19; D: TRBD2; length: 16; size: NA; DNA: TGTGCCAGTCGTCTAGCGGGGTTAATCGTTGGCGGGGAGCTGTTTTTT; CDR3: CASRLAGLIVGGELFF
J: TRBJ1-2; V: TRBV14; D: NA; length: 14; size: NA; DNA: TGTGCCAGCAGCCAAGGACAGTTTGGGTATGGCTACACCTTC; CDR3: CASSQGQFGYGYTF
J: TRBJ1-5; V: TRBV30; D: TRBD1; length: 15; size: once; DNA: TGTGCCTGGAGTGGACAGGGCCGGAGCAATCAGCCCCAGCATTTT; CDR3: CAWSGQGRSNQPQHF
J: TRBJ1-2; V: TRBV3-1/TRBV3-2; D: TRBD1; length: 18; size: NA; DNA: TGTGCCAGCAGCCCGGGACAGGGGCTAACCGACGAGGAGGGGGGCTACACCTTC; CDR3: CASSPGQGLTDEEGGYTF
J: TRBJ2-6; V: TRBV7-9; D: NA; length: 17; size: once; DNA: TGTGCCAGCAGCTCAGGGCCGTCCCGCTCTGGGGCCAACGTCCTGACTTTC; CDR3: CASSSGPSRSGANVLTF
J: TRBJ2-1; V: TRBV6-5; D: TRBD1; length: 15; size: NA; DNA: TGTGCCAGCAGAGGGACAGGGGGCAATAGGTTTGAGCAGTTCTTC; CDR3: CASRGTGGNRFEQFF
J: TRBJ2-4; V: TRBV2; D: NA; length: 16; size: NA; DNA: TGTGCCAGCAGGGAGATGTGGCGGGCACCCAAAAACATTCAGTACTTC; CDR3: CASREMWRAPKNIQYF
J: TRBJ2-1; V: TRBV27; D: TRBD2; length: 15; size: once; DNA: TGTGCCAGCAGTTTATCGCGTGACGTTAGCGGGAGACAGTTCTTC; CDR3: CASSLSRDVSGRQFF
J: TRBJ2-7; V: TRBV3-1/TRBV3-2; D: TRBD2; length: 15; size: NA; DNA: TGTGCCAGCAGGCTAGCGGGCCCGACAACGGGGGAGCAGTACTTC; CDR3: CASRLAGPTTGEQYF
J: TRBJ1-1; V: TRBV27; D: NA; length: 13; size: NA; DNA: TGTGCCAGCAGTTTCTCCAGGGCCACTGAAGCTTTCTTT; CDR3: CASSFSRATEAFF
J: TRBJ1-2; V: TRBV28; D: NA; length: 14; size: NA; DNA: TGTGCCAGTACGGGAGGTGCCCGGGAGTATGGCTACACCTTC; CDR3: CASTGGAREYGYTF
J: TRBJ2-7; V: TRBV11-2; D: TRBD2; length: 15; size: NA; DNA: TGTGCCAGCAGCTTAGATCCGGGGGGAACCTACGAGCAGTACTTC; CDR3: CASSLDPGGTYEQYF
J: TRBJ2-7; V: TRBV12-5; D: TRBD2; length: 15; size: NA; DNA: TGTGCTAGTGCCTTGGGAGGGGTCAGTTCCTACGAGCAGTACTTC; CDR3: CASALGGVSSYEQYF
J: TRBJ2-1; V: TRBV6-2/TRBV6-3; D: TRBD2; length: 16; size: NA; DNA: TGTGCCAGCAGTGCGGGACTAGGATGGGTGGCTAATGAGCAGTTCTTC; CDR3: CASSAGLGWVANEQFF